One sample yielded the 25 T cell receptor beta chains listed below, sequenced in a study of blood T cell repertoires in COVID-19. Assay: immunoSEQ multiplex PCR; the TCRdb copy retains only in-frame clones and omits some. The sample has 250,000 to 300,000 clones, 80% to 90% seen once. Sequenced input: PBMCs or T cells enriched from blood (not recorded which). The source is a woman aged 45 to 65 who had recovered from COVID-19.

The chain is built from TRBV18 and TRBJ1-2, with a tentative D call TRBD1 (6 bases). Germline loops: CDR1 KGHSH, CDR2 LQKENI. Trimming left V 6 bases short and J 5 bases short, with 16 bases between. The CDR3 extends over 14 amino acids. The DNA for the CDR3 is TGTGCCAGCTCCCTCTCTAGGACAGAGTATGGCTACACCTTC. Protein product: CASSLSRTEYGYTF. The full variable domain, completed using reference TRBV18 and TRBJ1-2, is NAGVMQNPRHLVRRRGQEARLRCSPMKGHSHVYWYRQLPEEGLKFMVYLQKENIIDESGMPKERFSAEFPKEGPSILRIQQVVRGDSAAYFCASSLSRTEYGYTFGSGTRLTVV.

J is TRBJ1-3 and V is TRBV6-5, with D unresolved. CDR1 is MNHEY, CDR2 SVGAGI, per germline. Trimming took off 7 bases at V and 4 bases at J, with 14 bases between the two ends. The CDR3 is 14 amino acids. CDR3 residues: CASKATTVGNTIYF. The CDR3, as DNA: TGTGCCAGCAAGGCCACCACAGTCGGAAACACCATATATTTT.

The CDR3 DNA is TGTGCCAGCAGCTTGGTCCCCGGGGTGAGCTATGGCTACACCTTC. Translating it yields CASSLVPGVSYGYTF. The gene calls are TRBV5-6 and TRBJ1-2, with D uncertain. The CDR3 contains 15 residues. Germline V gene data show CDR1 as SGHDT and CDR2 as YYEEEE. V lost 0 bases and J lost 4, with 13 bases in between. Using reference TRBV5-6 and TRBJ1-2 for the parts outside the CDR3, the full variable domain is DAGVTQSPTHLIKTRGQQVTLRCSPKSGHDTVSWYQQALGQGPQFIFQYYEEEERQRGNFPDRFSGHQFPNYSSELNVNALLLGDSALYLCASSLVPGVSYGYTFGSGTRLTVV.

The chain joins TRBV7-3 to TRBJ2-2; 7 bases match TRBD1. The CDR3 runs 14 residues. The ends lost 3 bases at V and 4 bases at J; junction bases unmatched: 2. The germline CDR1 and CDR2 sequences are SGHTA and FQGTGA. This CDR3 reads CASSFSGGTGELFF. The CDR3 nucleotides read TGTGCCAGCAGCTTTTCAGGGGGCACCGGGGAGCTGTTTTTT.

The genes are TRBV6-5 and TRBJ1-1, with D uncertain. With 7 bases removed from V and 1 base from J, the gap between germline ends came to 4 bases. The CDR3 extends over 11 amino acids. In germline, CDR1 is MNHEY, CDR2 SVGAGI. The CDR3 nucleotides are TGTGCCAGCAAGCGGAACACTGAAGCTTTCTTT. Its translation: CASKRNTEAFF.

The V call is TRBV28, the J call TRBJ1-3; no firm D call. V was shortened by 1 base and J by 2 bases, with 9 bases between the two germline ends. The CDR3 contains 15 residues. CDR1 is MDHEN and CDR2 is SYDVKM in the germline V gene. CDR3 DNA: TGTGCCAGCAGTTTATTCGGGGTTACTGGAAACACCATATATTTT. Its translation: CASSLFGVTGNTIYF.

The chain recombines TRBV27 with TRBJ2-5; the D gene is possibly TRBD2 (6 bases). Germline assignment: CDR1 MNHEY and CDR2 SMNVEV (reference sequence). Trimming left V 0 bases short and J 9 bases short, with 23 bases between. This CDR3 has 17 residues. CDR3 sequence reads: CASSLSPPGLSHEPQYF. The DNA of the CDR3 is TGTGCCAGCAGTTTATCACCGCCGGGACTCTCCCACGAGCCCCAGTACTTC.

The chain uses TRBV27 and TRBJ1-1, with 7 bases fitting TRBD1. CDR1 and CDR2 from the germline V gene are MNHEY and SMNVEV (reference sequence). The CDR3 consists of 14 residues. With 4 bases clipped from V and 3 bases from J, the junction kept 5 bases outside the gene matches. The CDR3 protein is CASSYNRGDTEAFF. As DNA, the CDR3 is TGTGCCAGCAGTTACAACAGGGGTGACACTGAAGCTTTCTTT.

This chain connects TRBV7-9 to TRBJ1-6; D perhaps matches TRBD1 (5 bases). Between the trimmed V and J ends, which lost 10 bases and 10 bases, there was a span of 20 bases. From germline, CDR1 is SEHNR and CDR2 FQNEAQ (reference sequence). There are 14 residues in the CDR3. The CDR3 is CAITGGFSSSPLHF. In DNA, the CDR3 is TGTGCCATAACGGGGGGGTTTTCCTCCTCACCCCTCCACTTT.

The count of this clone is one. This chain links TRBV11-2 with TRBJ2-3; 9 bases map to TRBD2. This CDR3 region has 16 residues. Germline values: CDR1 SGHAT, CDR2 FQNNGV. The J segment lost 0 bases and the V segment lost 0 bases, leaving 1 base of the junction unmatched. Here the CDR3 DNA reads TGTGCCAGCAGCTTAGAAACTAGCGGGAGCACAGATACGCAGTATTTT. Protein product: CASSLETSGSTDTQYF. Full variable domain (rest looked up from reference TRBV11-2 and TRBJ2-3): EAGVAQSPRYKIIEKRQSVAFWCNPISGHATLYWYQQILGQGPKLLIQFQNNGVVDDSQLPKDRFSAERLKGVDSTLKIQPAKLEDSAVYLCASSLETSGSTDTQYFGPGTRLTVL.

The chain has TRBV28 and TRBJ1-6, with D uncertain. The CDR3 extends over 14 amino acids. CDR1 and CDR2 from the germline V gene are MDHEN and SYDVKM. Deletions cut 1 base from V and 8 bases from J, with 9 bases between. Here the CDR3 DNA reads TGTGCCAGCAGTTTATCCCCAGGTTATTCACCCCTCCACTTT. It yields the protein CASSLSPGYSPLHF.

This rearrangement joins TRBV7-9 to TRBJ2-1; 10 nucleotides agree with TRBD2. Trimming took 5 bases from V and 9 from J; bases not matched to a gene: 7. Germline CDR1 is SEHNR and CDR2 is FQNEAQ (reference sequence). This CDR3 comprises 14 residues. CDR3 nucleotide sequence: TGTGCCAGCAGCACTAGCGGGATTAAGGTTGAGCAGTTCTTC. This encodes CASSTSGIKVEQFF.

V gene TRBV19 combines with J gene TRBJ2-1; 14 nucleotides match TRBD2. Germline trimming cut 3 bases from V and 3 bases from J; bases unmatched to any gene: 4. This CDR3 has 17 residues. Looked up from germline, CDR1 is LNHDA and CDR2 is SQIVND (reference sequence). DNA of the CDR3: TGTGCCAGTAGTATTCGACTAGCGGGAGGGATCTACAATGAGCAGTTCTTC. Amino acids: CASSIRLAGGIYNEQFF.

The rearrangement links TRBV15 to TRBJ2-5; 9 bases are a match to TRBD2. This CDR3 comprises 15 residues. Germline trimming cut 5 bases from V and 2 bases from J; bases unmatched to any gene: 6. Germline V gene lookup returns CDR1 LNHNV and CDR2 YYDKDF (reference sequence). The CDR3 here is CATSGREGPQETQYF. The CDR3 nucleotides read TGTGCCACCAGCGGGCGGGAGGGCCCTCAAGAGACCCAGTACTTC.

The chain carries TRBV27 and TRBJ2-3; 7 positions match TRBD2. The CDR3 length is 17 residues. V shed 3 bases and J 4 bases; nucleotides not matched to a gene: 13. Germline CDR1 and CDR2: MNHEY and SMNVEV (reference sequence). The CDR3 DNA reads TGTGCCAGCAGTTTTAGCCTCGGGGGGAGCCCCCCAGATACGCAGTATTTT. This sequence encodes CASSFSLGGSPPDTQYF.

In its sample, this clone was seen once. This chain joins TRBV19 and TRBJ2-7, with 7 positions matching TRBD2. The CDR3 runs 14 residues. The trim removed 2 bases at V and 4 bases at J, leaving 5 bases unmatched. Germline V gives CDR1 LNHDA, CDR2 SQIVND (reference sequence). Here the CDR3 reads CASSINPGGYEQYF. As DNA, the CDR3 is TGTGCCAGTAGTATAAACCCGGGGGGATACGAGCAGTACTTC.

J is TRBJ2-1 and V is TRBV30; the match to TRBD2 covers 10 bases. With 2 bases clipped from V and 9 bases from J, the junction kept 10 bases outside the gene matches. The germline V gene encodes CDR1 GTSNPN and CDR2 SVGIG (reference sequence). This CDR3 has 15 amino acids. The CDR3 is CAWSTTGTSVSEQFF. The CDR3 bases are TGTGCCTGGAGTACTACCGGGACTAGCGTCAGTGAGCAGTTCTTC.

J is TRBJ2-2 and V is TRBV6-2 or TRBV6-3; 9 nucleotides line up with TRBD2. This CDR3 has 15 amino acids. Germline values: CDR1 MNHEY, CDR2 SVGEGT. Germline trimming cut 6 bases from V and 5 bases from J; bases unmatched to any gene: 7. CDR3 in amino acids: CASSPLAGRTGELFF. The CDR3 DNA is TGTGCCAGCAGCCCCCTAGCGGGAAGGACCGGGGAGCTGTTTTTT.

The gene calls are TRBV28 and TRBJ2-1; no clear D. V lost 2 bases to trimming and J lost 2 bases, with 10 bases between them. CDR3 length: 15 amino acids. Germline CDR1 and CDR2: MDHEN and SYDVKM. The DNA for the CDR3 is TGTGCCAGCAGTTTACAGGATACAGCCTACAATGAGCAGTTCTTC. Translating gives CASSLQDTAYNEQFF.

The chain couples TRBV3-1 (or the pseudogene TRBV3-2) to TRBJ1-1; 7 nucleotides match TRBD1. The ends lost 4 bases at V and 1 base at J; junction bases unmatched: 6. The CDR3 covers 15 residues. Germline CDR1 reads LGHDT; CDR2 reads YNNKEL (reference sequence). CDR3 protein: CASSPRDSPNTEAFF. DNA of the CDR3: TGTGCCAGCAGCCCGCGGGACAGCCCGAACACTGAAGCTTTCTTT.

The chain links TRBV4-1 to TRBJ2-7; TRBD2 matches 10 bases. V shed 1 base and J 3 bases; nucleotides not matched to a gene: 3. The CDR3 is 15 amino acids. The germline CDR1 and CDR2 sequences are MGHRA and YSYEKL. CDR3 residues: CASSQARTSGYEQYF. Written as DNA, the CDR3 is TGCGCCAGCAGCCAAGCCCGGACTAGCGGCTACGAGCAGTACTTC.

The J gene is TRBJ2-7, the V gene TRBV7-2, with D maybe TRBD2 (6 bases). V was cut by 6 bases and J by 4 bases, with 19 bases left in between. The CDR3 has 15 residues. The germline CDR1 and CDR2 sequences are SGHTA and FQGNSA. The CDR3 DNA reads as TGTGCCAGCAGTGTAGCGGTCTCAGAAGCATACGAGCAGTACTTC. Translation: CASSVAVSEAYEQYF.

Turning to this clone: The sample carries other DNA sequences with the same CDR3. This chain connects TRBV18 to TRBJ2-1, with 14 positions matching TRBD2. Germline CDR1 reads KGHSH; CDR2 reads LQKENI. Germline trimming cut 2 bases from V and 6 bases from J; bases unmatched to any gene: 0. The CDR3 sequence is 15 residues long. CDR3 sequence: CASSPGLAGGNEQFF. The CDR3 DNA is TGTGCCAGCTCACCAGGACTAGCGGGAGGCAATGAGCAGTTCTTC.

This chain connects TRBV9 to TRBJ1-5; D unclear. V dropped 1 base and J dropped 6 bases, with 11 bases sitting between them. Germline lookup yields CDR1 SGDLS and CDR2 YYNGEE. The CDR3 covers 14 residues. The chain's CDR3 is CASSVFPSFQPQHF. CDR3 coding DNA: TGTGCCAGCAGCGTATTTCCCAGTTTTCAGCCCCAGCATTTT.

This clone has just one count. V and J are TRBV19 and TRBJ1-1; 9 bases are a match to TRBD1. With 6 bases clipped from V and 13 bases from J, the junction kept 12 bases outside the gene matches. In germline, CDR1 is LNHDA, CDR2 SQIVND (reference sequence). The CDR3 totals 13 residues. The CDR3, as DNA: TGTGCCAGTAGCCCCGGGACAGGGAGATCGGTTTTCTTT. This gives the protein CASSPGTGRSVFF.